The rows below give T cell receptor beta chains drawn from one sample of a study of OX40 agonist ivuxolimab in advanced cancers. Clones were sequenced by immunoSEQ multiplex PCR, and TCRdb holds only the in-frame ones, with some missing. The table records about 69,000 clones, 85% to 95% of them present only once. The input for sequencing was CD4+ or CD8+ T cells sorted from blood, taken in a trial of the OX40 agonist ivuxolimab. The receptors were sampled from an adult with an advanced solid tumor such as melanoma, head and neck, liver or kidney cancer. Both conserved end residues are part of each CDR3. The D gene is left open where the match is weak. Some rows have no size entry. The others give once, few or many, or a class for an expanded clone.

TRBJ2-7 | NA | NA | TRBV5-1 | 15 | TGCGCCAGCTCACAAGGGGACGGGGCGACGTGGGAGCAGTACTTC | CASSQGDGATWEQYF
TRBJ1-2 | NA | NA | TRBV6-6 | 15 | TGTGCCAGCAGTTATTCCGGTGGCACACTTGCGGGCTACACCTTC | CASSYSGGTLAGYTF
TRBJ1-5 | NA | NA | TRBV6-6 | 15 | TGTGCCAGCACCATTCGACAGTTTAGCAATCAGCCCCAGCATTTT | CASTIRQFSNQPQHF
TRBJ2-7 | NA | NA | TRBV5-6 | 11 | TGTGCCAGCAGCTTTACGGGAGAGCAGTACTTC | CASSFTGEQYF
TRBJ1-1 | NA | NA | TRBV4-3 | 14 | TGCGCCAGCAGCCAAGATTCAGATTACACTGAAGCTTTCTTT | CASSQDSDYTEAFF
TRBJ1-2 | TRBD1 | NA | TRBV7-9 | 16 | TGTGCCAGCAGCAGAGTAGGCACAGGGGATAACTATGGCTACACCTTC | CASSRVGTGDNYGYTF
TRBJ2-5 | NA | NA | TRBV12-5 | 12 | TGTGCTAGTTCCGGTCCACAAGAGACCCAGTACTTC | CASSGPQETQYF
TRBJ1-1 | TRBD1 | NA | TRBV4-1 | 18 | TGCGCCAGCAGCCAAGTAGGCGGGACAGGGAGCTTGAACACTGAAGCTTTCTTT | CASSQVGGTGSLNTEAFF
TRBJ2-2 | NA | NA | TRBV19 | 13 | TGTGCCAGTAGTCTTTTGGGCACCGGGGAGCTGTTTTTT | CASSLLGTGELFF
TRBJ2-7 | NA | NA | TRBV6-6 | 15 | TGTGCCAGCAGTACCCCCTCGCCACAGGGTGATGAGCAGTACTTC | CASSTPSPQGDEQYF
TRBJ2-7 | NA | NA | TRBV27 | 15 | TGTGCCAGCAGTCCCCGGACACTCGACCCCTACGAGCAGTACTTC | CASSPRTLDPYEQYF
TRBJ2-7 | NA | NA | TRBV25-1 | 13 | TGTGCCAGCGTCACCTGGGGGGGCGACGAGCAGTACTTC | CASVTWGGDEQYF
TRBJ1-2 | NA | NA | TRBV7-9 | 13 | TGTGCCAGCAGCTTAGGTAGGGCAGATGGCTACACCTTC | CASSLGRADGYTF
TRBJ2-7 | NA | NA | TRBV9 | 13 | TGTGCCAGCAGCGTAACAGAATCCTACGAGCAGTACTTC | CASSVTESYEQYF
TRBJ2-2 | NA | NA | TRBV19 | 17 | TGTGCCAGTAGTATTTTCGTCGGGTTGACGAACACCGGGGAGCTGTTTTTT | CASSIFVGLTNTGELFF
TRBJ2-5 | NA | NA | TRBV6-1 | 16 | TGTGCCAGCAGTGAAACCGGGACTTCGCCTGGAGAGACCCAGTACTTC | CASSETGTSPGETQYF
TRBJ2-1 | TRBD2 | NA | TRBV4-3 | 16 | TGCGCCAGCAGCCAAGACCTAGCGGGAGCCTACAATGAGCAGTTCTTC | CASSQDLAGAYNEQFF
TRBJ1-4 | TRBD1 | NA | TRBV27 | 14 | TGTGCCAGCAGCCTGACAGGGATTAATGAAAAACTGTTTTTT | CASSLTGINEKLFF
TRBJ2-1 | NA | NA | TRBV6-6 | 11 | TGTGCCAGCAGTTACTCAAATGAGCAGTTCTTC | CASSYSNEQFF
TRBJ1-1 | TRBD1 | NA | TRBV27 | 14 | TGTGCCAGCTTTGGAGACAGGGGGAACACTGAAGCTTTCTTT | CASFGDRGNTEAFF
TRBJ2-3 | NA | NA | TRBV7-9 | 11 | TGTGCCCATCGGAGAGTAGATACGCAGTATTTT | CAHRRVDTQYF
TRBJ1-4 | TRBD1 | NA | TRBV4-3 | 15 | TGCGCCAGCAGCCAGGACAGGGGGCTTAGAGAAAAACTGTTTTTT | CASSQDRGLREKLFF
TRBJ2-1 | TRBD2 | few | TRBV13 | 18 | TGTGCCAGCAGCTTACAACTAGCGGGAGGCCCCTCCTACAATGAGCAGTTCTTC | CASSLQLAGGPSYNEQFF
TRBJ1-5 | NA | NA | TRBV5-6 | 14 | TGTGCCAGCAGCTGGGGGGGCCTCAATCAGCCCCAGCATTTT | CASSWGGLNQPQHF
TRBJ1-2 | NA | NA | TRBV5-1 | 14 | TGCGCCAGCAGCTTGGGGACTCAAGCGCATGGCTACACCTTC | CASSLGTQAHGYTF
TRBJ2-2 | TRBD1 | NA | TRBV4-3 | 15 | TGCGCCAGCAGCCCGGGACAGGGGTTCACCGGGGAGCTGTTTTTT | CASSPGQGFTGELFF
TRBJ2-7 | NA | NA | TRBV4-3 | 15 | TGCGCCAGCAGCCAAGTCAGAGCCGACGGTTACGAGCAGTACTTC | CASSQVRADGYEQYF
TRBJ2-7 | TRBD2 | NA | TRBV7-8 | 19 | TGTGCCAGCAGCTCCGAGCCGGGACTAGCGGGAGGAAATTCCTACGAGCAGTACTTC | CASSSEPGLAGGNSYEQYF
TRBJ2-3 | TRBD1 | NA | TRBV14 | 16 | TGTGCCAGCAGCCAAGTGGACAGGGGCCTCACAGATACGCAGTATTTT | CASSQVDRGLTDTQYF
TRBJ2-7 | TRBD1 | NA | TRBV2 | 13 | TGTGCTGGGCGACAGGGGGCCCCCTACGAGCAGTACTTC | CAGRQGAPYEQYF
TRBJ2-2 | TRBD1 | NA | TRBV7-9 | 18 | TGTGCCAGCAGCCCCCTCCCGGGACAGGACTTCTTTATGGGGGAGCTGTTTTTT | CASSPLPGQDFFMGELFF
TRBJ2-1 | TRBD2 | NA | TRBV27 | 14 | TGTGCCAGCAGTTTTTCTAGCGGGGGGACATTTAGGATCTTC | CASSFSSGGTFRIF
TRBJ1-1 | NA | NA | TRBV7-9 | 16 | TGTGCCAGCAGCTGGAACCGGGAGAGGGGATTCACTGAAGCTTTCTTT | CASSWNRERGFTEAFF
TRBJ2-5 | TRBD1 | NA | TRBV29-1 | 13 | TGCAGCGTTGAGGACAGGGTGGAAGAGACCCAGTACTTC | CSVEDRVEETQYF
TRBJ2-2 | NA | few | TRBV19 | 13 | TGTGCCAGTACCCCCGGCGGGGCTCGGGAGCTGTTTTTT | CASTPGGARELFF
TRBJ1-1 | NA | NA | TRBV7-9 | 14 | TGTGCCAGCAGCTTGGTTCCACAGGACACTGAAGCTTTCTTT | CASSLVPQDTEAFF
TRBJ1-1 | NA | NA | TRBV6-6 | 12 | TGTGCCAGCAGTCCTCCGATGGGTGAAGCTTTCTTT | CASSPPMGEAFF
TRBJ1-5 | TRBD1 | few | TRBV6-4 | 20 | TGTGCCAGCAGTGACTGGACGGGACAGGGATTTATCAGGAGCAATCAGCCCCAGCATTTT | CASSDWTGQGFIRSNQPQHF
TRBJ1-1 | TRBD1 | NA | TRBV27 | 16 | TGTGCCAGCAGTTTATTTACGGCGACAGGGGCCGGTGAAGCTTTCTTT | CASSLFTATGAGEAFF
TRBJ2-7 | NA | NA | TRBV19 | 15 | TGTGCCAGTAGTCCTGGGAGCAGGGCTAGGGACGAGCAGTACTTC | CASSPGSRARDEQYF
TRBJ2-2 | NA | NA | TRBV28 | 16 | TGTGCCAGCAGTCCCCTCAGACTAGCGAACACCGGGGAGCTGTTTTTT | CASSPLRLANTGELFF
TRBJ2-3 | TRBD2 | NA | TRBV28 | 17 | TGTGCCACTACTAGCCCTCAACTAGCGGGACACACAGATACGCAGTATTTT | CATTSPQLAGHTDTQYF
TRBJ1-2 | NA | NA | TRBV4-1 | 14 | TGCGCCAGCAGCCAAGACGGGGGCCTCCGTGGCTACACCTTC | CASSQDGGLRGYTF
TRBJ2-7 | TRBD2 | NA | TRBV7-9 | 18 | TGTGCCAGCAGCTTTACCGGGACTAGCGGGAGCCGGGACTACGAGCAGTACTTC | CASSFTGTSGSRDYEQYF
TRBJ2-2 | NA | NA | TRBV7-8 | 13 | TGTGCCAGCAGCCCCTTGAACACCGGGGAGCTGTTTTTT | CASSPLNTGELFF
TRBJ2-2 | NA | NA | TRBV7-9 | 13 | TGTGCCAGCAGCTTAATGAACACCGGGGAGCTGTTTTTT | CASSLMNTGELFF